The 32 T cell receptor beta chains reported below all come from one sample, sequenced in a study of T cell responses to AZD1222 COVID-19 vaccine. The protocol was immunoSEQ multiplex PCR, while the TCRdb copy is restricted to in-frame clones and leaves out a portion. The repertoire consists of 110,000 or so clones, with roughly 89% occurring once and the leading ten covering more than 10%. The sequencing here drew on peripheral blood, taken on day 0 of AZD1222 vaccination. The origin of the receptors is an adult in good health.

The gene calls are TRBV11-2 and TRBJ1-4; 7 nucleotides agree with TRBD1. Losses at the gene ends were 1 base for V and 8 bases for J; bases not matched to a gene: 4. The CDR3 loop spans 14 amino acids. Germline V gene data show CDR1 as SGHAT and CDR2 as FQNNGV. CDR3 sequence: CASSLGQGGEKLFF. CDR3 coding DNA: TGTGCCAGCAGCTTAGGACAGGGAGGCGAAAAACTGTTTTTT.

The chain joins TRBV19 to TRBJ2-5; D call uncertain. This CDR3 comprises 13 residues. Trimming left V 5 bases short and J 5 bases short, with 12 bases between. Germline V gene data show CDR1 as LNHDA and CDR2 as SQIVND (reference sequence). The CDR3 sequence is CASSPGSVETQYF. The CDR3 nucleotides are TGTGCCAGTAGTCCCGGGTCGGTGGAGACCCAGTACTTC.

The sample holds a few counts of this clone. V and J are TRBV12-3 or TRBV12-4 and TRBJ2-1, with 8 bases lining up with TRBD2. V lost 6 bases to trimming and J lost 11 bases; unmatched junction nucleotides: 6. CDR3 size: 12 residues. CDR3 coding DNA: TGTGCCAGCAGGGGGACTAGTTTTAAGCAGTTCTTC. This encodes CASRGTSFKQFF.

V and J are TRBV20-1 and TRBJ1-4; unclear D gene. CDR1 is DFQATT and CDR2 is SNEGSKA in the germline V gene (reference sequence). V was pared by 3 bases and J by 4 bases, with 3 bases between. This CDR3 has 11 residues. The CDR3 DNA reads as TGCAGTGCTAGCATTAATGAAAAACTGTTTTTT. Residues: CSASINEKLFF.

V is TRBV27 and J is TRBJ2-2, with D perhaps assigned TRBD1 or TRBD2 (6 bases each). The CDR3 is 18 amino acids. V lost 2 bases to trimming and J lost 2 bases, with 18 bases between them. CDR1 is MNHEY, CDR2 SMNVEV, per germline (reference sequence). CDR3 in amino acids: CASSLAGLGGQNTGELFF. The CDR3 nucleotides read TGTGCCAGCAGTTTAGCAGGGTTAGGGGGGCAAAACACCGGGGAGCTGTTTTTT.

CDR3 residues: CATSDLGSTQPQHF. CDR3 coding DNA: TGTGCCACCAGTGATTTGGGCAGTACGCAGCCCCAGCATTTT. This rearrangement joins TRBV24-1 to TRBJ1-5, with unresolved D. The CDR3 loop spans 14 amino acids. Germline-derived CDR1 and CDR2 are KGHDR and SFDVKD. V was cut by 0 bases and J by 7 bases, with 9 bases left in between.

The table lists this clone with a few counts. This rearrangement joins TRBV12-3 or TRBV12-4 to TRBJ1-5, with TRBD1 matching 8 bases. Germline trimming cut 6 bases from V and 4 bases from J; bases unmatched to any gene: 2. The CDR3 has 13 amino acids. In DNA form, the CDR3 reads TGTGCCAGCAGCAGGGGGCAAAATCAGCCCCAGCATTTT. It translates to CASSRGQNQPQHF.

The chain couples TRBV18 to TRBJ2-1; TRBD1 matches at 12 bases. In germline, CDR1 is KGHSH, CDR2 LQKENI. The CDR3 is 15 residues long. V lost 1 base, J lost 7 bases, and 2 bases stayed unmatched. The CDR3 sequence is CASSPLGQGANEQFF. The CDR3 DNA is TGTGCCAGCTCACCACTGGGACAGGGGGCGAATGAGCAGTTCTTC.

This CDR3 is CASSQDRGPGNTIYF. The CDR3 DNA follows: TGCGCCAGCAGCCAAGACAGGGGGCCTGGAAACACCATATATTTT. The chain joins TRBV4-3 to TRBJ1-3; TRBD1 matches 8 bases. CDR3 size: 15 residues. The V gene's germline CDR1 is LGHNA and CDR2 YSLEER. Unmatched junction bases numbered 0, after V lost 0 bases and J lost 2 bases.

The chain has TRBV3-1 (or the pseudogene TRBV3-2) and TRBJ2-2, with 8 nucleotides matching TRBD2. Germline values: CDR1 LGHDT, CDR2 YNNKEL (reference sequence). V shed 5 bases, J shed 5 bases, and the junction held 7 bases outside the gene matches. The CDR3 covers 15 residues. As DNA, the CDR3 is TGTGCCAGCAGCTACTCCGGGACTAGTACCGGGGAGCTGTTTTTT. Translation gives CASSYSGTSTGELFF.

V usage is TRBV3-1 (or the pseudogene TRBV3-2) and J usage is TRBJ2-7, with D possibly TRBD2 on 7 matching bases. The germline V and J ends were trimmed by 1 base and 2 bases, with 12 bases remaining between them. Germline V gene lookup returns CDR1 LGHDT and CDR2 YNNKEL (reference sequence). This CDR3 has 15 amino acids. The CDR3 region has the DNA TGTGCCAGCAGCCAAGGAGGGGGAGGGCCCTACGAGCAGTACTTC. This translates into CASSQGGGGPYEQYF.

V usage is TRBV5-4 and J usage is TRBJ2-7; 8 bases agree with TRBD1. V lost 0 bases and J lost 4; bases outside the gene matches: 3. Germline-derived CDR1 and CDR2 are SGHNT and YYREEE (reference sequence). The CDR3 consists of 14 residues. The CDR3 loop reads CASSLEGQDYEQYF. The DNA of the CDR3 is TGTGCCAGCAGCTTGGAGGGACAGGATTACGAGCAGTACTTC.

The chain combines TRBV5-1 with TRBJ2-1; 9 bases fit TRBD2. V shed 0 bases and J 7 bases; nucleotides not matched to a gene: 8. The germline V gene has CDR1 SGHRS and CDR2 YFSETQ. The CDR3 covers 16 residues. CDR3 sequence (DNA): TGCGCCAGCAGCTTGGAAGGTAGCGGGAGTGCGAATGAGCAGTTCTTC. The encoded protein is CASSLEGSGSANEQFF.

In this sample, this clone turned up once. V usage is TRBV5-6 and J usage is TRBJ1-5; the match to TRBD1 covers 7 bases. This CDR3 spans 17 amino acids. The ends lost 0 bases at V and 0 bases at J; junction bases unmatched: 6. CDR1 and CDR2 from the germline V gene are SGHDT and YYEEEE. The CDR3 loop reads CASSLDGDSRSNQPQHF. The CDR3 DNA follows: TGTGCCAGCAGCTTGGATGGGGACAGCCGTAGCAATCAGCCCCAGCATTTT.

The genes are TRBV5-1 and TRBJ1-3; D call uncertain. The germline gives CDR1 SGHRS, CDR2 YFSETQ. CDR3 length equals 15 residues. V dropped 4 bases and J dropped 0 bases, with 11 bases sitting between them. The CDR3 region is CASSPLAHSGNTIYF. As DNA, the CDR3 is TGCGCCAGCAGCCCCCTGGCCCACTCTGGAAACACCATATATTTT.

The CDR3 spells CASSLLLTEAFF. The CDR3 coding sequence is TGTGCCAGCAGCCTTCTCCTTACTGAAGCTTTCTTT. This chain uses TRBV28 with TRBJ1-1, with D uncertain. Germline CDR1 and CDR2: MDHEN and SYDVKM. V gave up 6 bases and J gave up 5 bases, with 10 bases separating them. This CDR3 comprises 12 residues.

This chain joins TRBV5-1 and TRBJ2-7; 9 bases are shared with TRBD1. This CDR3 is built from 14 residues. V lost 6 bases and J lost 4; bases outside the gene matches: 8. CDR1 is SGHRS, CDR2 YFSETQ, per germline. The CDR3 DNA is TGCGCCAGCACCCCCCGGGACAGGGTGTACGAGCAGTACTTC. Translated: CASTPRDRVYEQYF.

The chain combines TRBV7-8 with TRBJ1-1; 7 bases match TRBD1. The V and J ends lost 5 bases and 3 bases, in that order; junction bases with no gene match: 3. This CDR3 spans 13 amino acids. The V gene's germline CDR1 is SGHVS and CDR2 FQNEAQ. CDR3 sequence (DNA): TGTGCCAGCAGCCTAGACAGGGACACTGAAGCTTTCTTT. This translates into CASSLDRDTEAFF. Drawing the rest from reference TRBV7-8 and TRBJ1-1, the complete variable domain is GAGVSQSPRYKVAKRGQDVALRCDPISGHVSLFWYQQALGQGPEFLTYFQNEAQLDKSGLPSDRFFAERPEGSVSTLKIQRTQQEDSAVYLCASSLDRDTEAFFGQGTRLTVV.

V gene TRBV15 combines with J gene TRBJ1-2; D unclear. Trimming removed 0 bases at V and 2 bases at J, with 13 bases between. The CDR3 is made up of 16 amino acids. The germline gives CDR1 LNHNV, CDR2 YYDKDF (reference sequence). The CDR3 spells CATSRESGGLNYGYTF. The DNA of the CDR3 is TGTGCCACCAGCAGAGAATCCGGCGGACTGAACTATGGCTACACCTTC. The full variable domain, its missing parts supplied by reference TRBV15 and TRBJ1-2, is DAMVIQNPRYQVTQFGKPVTLSCSQTLNHNVMYWYQQKSSQAPKLLFHYYDKDFNNEADTPDNFQSRRPNTSFCFLDIRSPGLGDTAMYLCATSRESGGLNYGYTFGSGTRLTVV.

The chain joins TRBV30 to TRBJ2-5; TRBD2 matches at 11 bases. Per germline, CDR1 GTSNPN and CDR2 SVGIG (reference sequence). The CDR3 extends over 13 amino acids. As DNA, the CDR3 is TGTGCGGGTACTAGCGGGAGTGTAGAGACCCAGTACTTC. It is translated as CAGTSGSVETQYF.

The chain joins TRBV6-5 to TRBJ1-5; D is possibly TRBD1 (5 bases). V was pared by 6 bases and J by 0 bases, with 12 bases between. The CDR3 loop spans 15 amino acids. Germline V gives CDR1 MNHEY, CDR2 SVGAGI. In DNA, the CDR3 is TGTGCCAGCAGAAAGGGGATTAATAGCAATCAGCCCCAGCATTTT. Its protein is CASRKGINSNQPQHF.

V usage is TRBV11-2 and J usage is TRBJ2-3, with D possibly being TRBD1 (5 bases). This CDR3 has 14 residues. Germline loops: CDR1 SGHAT, CDR2 FQNNGV. The germline V and J ends were trimmed by 7 bases and 0 bases, with 11 bases remaining between them. CDR3 sequence (DNA): TGTGCCAGCACCCAGGGTACCAGCACAGATACGCAGTATTTT. This codes for CASTQGTSTDTQYF.

This chain joins TRBV28 and TRBJ2-7; D is possibly TRBD2 (5 bases). The CDR3 is made up of 14 amino acids. Germline V gene data show CDR1 as MDHEN and CDR2 as SYDVKM. Trimming left V 5 bases short and J 6 bases short, with 17 bases between. CDR3 in DNA: TGTGCCAGCAGTCCGAGGGTCCGGGCCCCCGAGCAGTACTTC. Its translation: CASSPRVRAPEQYF.

This clone has more than one count but fewer than ten. The J gene is TRBJ1-2, the V gene TRBV9; 8 bases align to TRBD1. Trimming took 4 bases from V and 3 from J; bases not matched to a gene: 8. The CDR3 runs 15 residues. Germline V CDR1 and CDR2: SGDLS, YYNGEE. CDR3 nucleotide sequence: TGTGCCAGCAGCCCCGGGGTGGACAGGGACTATGGCTACACCTTC. Protein sequence: CASSPGVDRDYGYTF. The entire variable domain, with the rest obtained from reference TRBV9 and TRBJ1-2, is as follows: DSGVTQTPKHLITATGQRVTLRCSPRSGDLSVYWYQQSLDQGLQFLIQYYNGEERAKGNILERFSAQQFPDLHSELNLSSLELGDSALYFCASSPGVDRDYGYTFGSGTRLTVV.

This chain uses TRBV11-2 with TRBJ2-4; D tentatively fits TRBD1 or TRBD2 (6 bases each). This CDR3 region has 16 residues. The V and J ends lost 0 bases and 5 bases respectively, with 14 bases between them. Looked up from germline, CDR1 is SGHAT and CDR2 is FQNNGV. The CDR3 is CASSLDLRGAQNIQYF. As DNA, the CDR3 is TGTGCCAGCAGCTTAGATCTAAGGGGGGCCCAAAACATTCAGTACTTC.

V gene TRBV28 combines with J gene TRBJ1-5, with 7 bases matching TRBD1. CDR3 length equals 15 residues. Germline trimming cut 2 bases from V and 0 bases from J; bases unmatched to any gene: 1. The germline gives CDR1 MDHEN, CDR2 SYDVKM. This CDR3 reads CASSLRGPSNQPQHF. CDR3 bases: TGTGCCAGCAGTTTAAGGGGGCCTAGCAATCAGCCCCAGCATTTT.

Only a few counts were recorded for this clone. The V gene is TRBV7-8, the J gene TRBJ1-5; the D is unclear. Germline assignment: CDR1 SGHVS and CDR2 FQNEAQ. This CDR3 spans 13 amino acids. Trimming took 3 bases from V and 5 from J, leaving 8 bases between them. The CDR3 loop reads CASSFFPDQPQHF. CDR3 nucleotides: TGTGCCAGCAGCTTTTTCCCCGATCAGCCCCAGCATTTT. Drawing the rest from reference TRBV7-8 and TRBJ1-5, the complete variable domain is GAGVSQSPRYKVAKRGQDVALRCDPISGHVSLFWYQQALGQGPEFLTYFQNEAQLDKSGLPSDRFFAERPEGSVSTLKIQRTQQEDSAVYLCASSFFPDQPQHFGDGTRLSIL.

This rearrangement joins TRBV3-1 (or the pseudogene TRBV3-2) to TRBJ1-3; 7 bases are a match to TRBD1. Losses at the gene ends were 7 bases for V and 4 bases for J; bases not matched to a gene: 7. Germline CDR1 LGHDT, CDR2 YNNKEL (reference sequence). The CDR3 covers 14 residues. The CDR3 here is CASNPGGRGNTIYF. CDR3 DNA sequence: TGTGCCAGCAACCCAGGGGGGCGCGGAAACACCATATATTTT.

This clone was picked up a small number of times. The V call is TRBV2, the J call TRBJ1-1; weak D call: TRBD1 (6 bases). The CDR3 is 11 residues long. V was trimmed by 6 bases and J by 11 bases, leaving 13 bases between them. CDR1 is SNHLY and CDR2 is FYNNEI in the germline V gene. The CDR3 loop reads CASREGGRAFF. The DNA for the CDR3 is TGTGCCAGCAGAGAGGGGGGCCGTGCTTTCTTT.

The chain couples TRBV19 to TRBJ1-1; TRBD1 might be the D (5 bases). Trimming left V 6 bases short and J 4 bases short, with 21 bases between. Germline V gene data show CDR1 as LNHDA and CDR2 as SQIVND (reference sequence). This CDR3 contains 16 residues. CDR3 DNA: TGTGCCAGTAGAAACGCCCAGCAGGGCTGGATCACTGAAGCTTTCTTT. Amino acids: CASRNAQQGWITEAFF. Combining the CDR3 with reference TRBV19 and TRBJ1-1 gives the whole variable domain DGGITQSPKYLFRKEGQNVTLSCEQNLNHDAMYWYRQDPGQGLRLIYYSQIVNDFQKGDIAEGYSVSREKKESFPLTVTSAQKNPTAFYLCASRNAQQGWITEAFFGQGTRLTVV.

V is TRBV27 and J is TRBJ1-1; TRBD1 aligns across 8 bases. Looked up from germline, CDR1 is MNHEY and CDR2 is SMNVEV (reference sequence). The CDR3 has 15 residues. The V gene end was trimmed by 5 bases and the J gene end by 4 bases; junction bases not matched to a gene: 9. The CDR3 DNA reads TGTGCCAGCAGTGCCTGGGACAGGAGTAGCACTGAAGCTTTCTTT. Amino acids: CASSAWDRSSTEAFF.

This chain uses TRBV7-2 with TRBJ2-5; 13 bases align to TRBD2. The V and J ends lost 5 bases and 4 bases, in that order; junction bases with no gene match: 7. Germline V gene sequence: CDR1 SGHTA, CDR2 FQGNSA. The length of the CDR3 is 16 residues. CDR3 in amino acids: CASSPPGLAGSETQYF. In DNA form, the CDR3 reads TGTGCCAGCAGCCCCCCGGGACTAGCGGGATCAGAGACCCAGTACTTC.